These 29 T cell receptor beta chains were sequenced from one sample in a study of T cell responses to AZD1222 COVID-19 vaccine. Produced via immunoSEQ multiplex PCR; TCRdb's table is partial and in-frame only. The sample has about 120,000 clones, roughly 90% seen once. The input for sequencing was peripheral blood, taken on day 0 of AZD1222 vaccination. The receptors were sampled from an adult in good health.

This chain joins TRBV9 and TRBJ2-4; D may be TRBD1 or TRBD2 (5 bases each). V lost 0 bases, J lost 9 bases, and 16 bases lay in between. CDR1 and CDR2 from the germline V gene are SGDLS and YYNGEE. CDR3 size: 15 residues. CDR3 DNA sequence: TGTGCCAGCAGCGTAGAGGGGACCCCAGATAGCATTCAGTACTTC. Its translation is CASSVEGTPDSIQYF.

The chain couples TRBV5-1 to TRBJ2-2; 7 bases are shared with TRBD1. Per the germline V gene, CDR1 is SGHRS and CDR2 is YFSETQ. The V gene end was trimmed by 4 bases and the J gene end by 0 bases; junction bases not matched to a gene: 3. This CDR3 is 15 amino acids long. CDR3 sequence (DNA): TGCGCCAGCAGCCTGGACAGGTCGAACACCGGGGAGCTGTTTTTT. It translates to CASSLDRSNTGELFF.

The gene calls are TRBV6-2 or TRBV6-3 and TRBJ1-2; tentative D call: TRBD1 (5 bases). The ends were cut back, 5 bases at V and 14 bases at J, with 15 bases in the middle. Germline CDR1 and CDR2: MNHEY and SVGEGT. CDR3 length: 11 residues. This CDR3 reads CASSTGTDLTF. In nucleotides, the CDR3 is TGTGCCAGCAGTACCGGGACCGATCTTACCTTC.

A single count supports this clone. This chain joins TRBV19 and TRBJ1-1, with TRBD1 as a possible D gene (6 bases). Between the trimmed V and J ends, which lost 2 bases and 6 bases, there was a span of 16 bases. Germline CDR1 is LNHDA and CDR2 is SQIVND (reference sequence). The CDR3 covers 15 residues. Written as DNA, the CDR3 is TGTGCCAGTAGTATAACCGGCTACAGGGAGGCTGAAGCTTTCTTT. This encodes CASSITGYREAEAFF.

This chain connects TRBV28 to TRBJ1-5; 7 bases line up with TRBD1. Germline-derived CDR1 and CDR2 are MDHEN and SYDVKM. The CDR3 spans 15 residues. With V trimmed by 5 bases and J by 3 bases, 7 bases remained unmatched. DNA of the CDR3: TGTGCCAGCAGTACCCCAGGGGGGTACAATCAGCCCCAGCATTTT. It codes for CASSTPGGYNQPQHF.

V gene TRBV7-2 combines with J gene TRBJ1-5; tentatively, D is TRBD1 (5 bases). Trimming shortened V by 3 bases and J by 5 bases, and 17 bases separated the two germline ends. CDR3 length: 16 residues. CDR1 is SGHTA, CDR2 FQGNSA, per germline. The CDR3 loop is CASSFISVGGDQPQHF. The CDR3 coding sequence is TGTGCCAGCAGCTTTATTTCGGTGGGAGGGGATCAGCCCCAGCATTTT.

As concerns this clone: The same CDR3 also results from other DNA sequences found in this sample. V gene TRBV5-4 combines with J gene TRBJ2-7, with D perhaps TRBD2 (5 bases). This CDR3 comprises 14 residues. V dropped 0 bases and J dropped 2 bases, with 9 bases sitting between them. CDR1 is SGHNT and CDR2 is YYREEE in the germline V gene (reference sequence). CDR3 DNA: TGTGCCAGCAGCTTGGGGGGAGCAACCTACGAGCAGTACTTC. It encodes CASSLGGATYEQYF.

DNA for the CDR3: TGTGCCACCAGTGATTTGAGTAGCGGGAGAGCGCAGTTCTTC. Amino acid sequence: CATSDLSSGRAQFF. The chain employs TRBV24-1 and TRBJ2-1; 9 bases line up with TRBD2. CDR3 length equals 14 residues. V trimming: 0 bases; J trimming: 12 bases; junction bases outside the gene matches: 5. Germline V gene data show CDR1 as KGHDR and CDR2 as SFDVKD.

This chain joins TRBV6-6 and TRBJ2-7; D uncertain. The CDR3 has 12 amino acids. Trimming cost V 7 bases and J 7 bases, with 14 bases left between them. CDR1 and CDR2 from the germline V gene are MNHNY and SVGAGI (reference sequence). CDR3 bases: TGTGCCAGCACCTCCCTCATAGAGGAGCAGTACTTC. This sequence encodes CASTSLIEEQYF.

The chain combines TRBV3-1 (or the pseudogene TRBV3-2) with TRBJ2-1, with D possibly TRBD1 on 5 matching bases. Germline-derived CDR1 and CDR2 are LGHDT and YNNKEL (reference sequence). The CDR3 runs 14 residues. Trimming stripped 2 bases from V and 7 bases from J, with 12 bases between. The DNA of the CDR3 is TGTGCCAGCAGCCAACCTCAGGGTAGGAATGAGCAGTTCTTC. It yields the protein CASSQPQGRNEQFF.

This chain uses TRBV5-1 with TRBJ1-1; D is unresolved. The germline CDR1 and CDR2 sequences are SGHRS and YFSETQ. The V gene lost 1 base and the J gene lost 1 base, with 11 bases spanning the gap. The CDR3 contains 15 residues. This CDR3 is CASSLSQYSNTEAFF. CDR3 coding DNA: TGCGCCAGCAGCTTGTCACAGTATTCGAACACTGAAGCTTTCTTT.

The chain has TRBV9 and TRBJ1-6, with D possibly matching TRBD1 (6 bases). V lost 2 bases and J lost 8, with 11 bases in between. The length of the CDR3 is 14 residues. The V gene's germline CDR1 is SGDLS and CDR2 YYNGEE. CDR3 amino acids: CASSVQGLDSPLHF. CDR3 in DNA: TGTGCCAGCAGCGTGCAGGGGCTGGATTCACCCCTCCACTTT. Combining the CDR3 with reference TRBV9 and TRBJ1-6 gives the whole variable domain DSGVTQTPKHLITATGQRVTLRCSPRSGDLSVYWYQQSLDQGLQFLIQYYNGEERAKGNILERFSAQQFPDLHSELNLSSLELGDSALYFCASSVQGLDSPLHFGNGTRLTVT.

This chain connects TRBV10-3 to TRBJ2-7; no reliable D call. This CDR3 spans 12 amino acids. The germline V and J ends were trimmed by 2 bases and 5 bases, with 7 bases remaining between them. The germline gives CDR1 ENHRY, CDR2 SYGVKD. The CDR3 region has the DNA TGTGCCATCAGTGAGAGAAGGGACGAGCAGTACTTC. The encoded protein is CAISERRDEQYF.

J is TRBJ1-5 and V is TRBV6-5; 9 bases align to TRBD1. The V gene end was trimmed by 6 bases and the J gene end by 1 base; junction bases not matched to a gene: 4. Germline V gene lookup returns CDR1 MNHEY and CDR2 SVGAGI. CDR3 length: 15 residues. The CDR3 DNA sequence: TGTGCCAGCAGCTGGACAGGGGCGAGCAATCAGCCCCAGCATTTT. This gives the protein CASSWTGASNQPQHF.

The genes are TRBV19 and TRBJ1-2; D remains ambiguous. Germline CDR1 is LNHDA and CDR2 is SQIVND (reference sequence). Trimming stripped 8 bases from V and 0 bases from J, with 7 bases between. CDR3 length equals 12 residues. CDR3 sequence (DNA): TGTGCCAGTCTTGCTGCTAACTATGGCTACACCTTC. Encoded protein: CASLAANYGYTF.

This clone occurred many times. The rearrangement links TRBV13 to TRBJ2-7; 8 nucleotides agree with TRBD1. Trimming cost V 5 bases and J 1 base; bases outside gene matches: 10. Germline CDR1 and CDR2: PRHDT and FYEKMQ (reference sequence). This CDR3 spans 16 amino acids. The CDR3 is CASSANRDRYSYEQYF. The CDR3 coding sequence is TGTGCCAGCAGCGCTAACCGGGACAGGTATTCCTACGAGCAGTACTTC.

The V gene is TRBV24-1, the J gene TRBJ2-5; 7 bases match TRBD2. Germline CDR1 KGHDR, CDR2 SFDVKD. V shed 3 bases, J shed 5 bases, and the junction held 5 bases outside the gene matches. The CDR3 length is 14 residues. CDR3 sequence (DNA): TGTGCCACCAGTGATCCCGGGCGGGGGGAGACCCAGTACTTC. The encoded protein is CATSDPGRGETQYF.

The rearrangement links TRBV13 to TRBJ2-3; tentatively, D is TRBD2 (6 bases). Trimming took 2 bases from V and 1 from J, leaving 10 bases between them. There are 15 residues in the CDR3. Germline V gives CDR1 PRHDT, CDR2 FYEKMQ (reference sequence). The CDR3 loop is CASSLRPSGTDTQYF. The CDR3 DNA follows: TGTGCCAGCAGCTTAAGGCCTAGCGGCACAGATACGCAGTATTTT.

In its sample, this clone was seen a few times. This chain links TRBV4-2 with TRBJ2-1; 10 bases map to TRBD2. V dropped 6 bases and J dropped 7; count of bases not matched to a gene: 0. This CDR3 has 12 amino acids. Germline CDR1 reads LGHNA; CDR2 reads YNFKEQ. The CDR3 nucleotides are TGTGCCAGCAGACTAGCGGGGAATGAGCAGTTCTTC. The encoded protein is CASRLAGNEQFF.

V is TRBV7-9 and J is TRBJ2-7, with 8 bases identical to TRBD1. This CDR3 contains 14 residues. Germline V gene data show CDR1 as SEHNR and CDR2 as FQNEAQ (reference sequence). J gave up 3 bases and V 2 bases, and 3 bases lay outside the gene matches. CDR3 sequence: CASSLLGQVYEQYF. CDR3 sequence (DNA): TGTGCCAGCAGCTTATTGGGACAGGTCTACGAGCAGTACTTC.

This chain links TRBV6-1 with TRBJ2-3; a possible D gene is TRBD2 (5 bases). Germline lookup yields CDR1 MNHNS and CDR2 SASEGT. Deletions cut 1 base from V and 0 bases from J, with 14 bases between. The CDR3 sequence is 17 residues long. Here the CDR3 reads CASSEGSSIASTDTQYF. The CDR3 DNA is TGTGCCAGCAGTGAAGGGTCTTCGATAGCGAGCACAGATACGCAGTATTTT.

This chain links TRBV19 with TRBJ1-2; D remains ambiguous. Germline V gene sequence: CDR1 LNHDA, CDR2 SQIVND (reference sequence). The CDR3 loop spans 14 amino acids. V was trimmed by 3 bases and J by 4 bases, leaving 12 bases between them. The CDR3 here is CASSILPGFYGYTF. The CDR3 region has the DNA TGTGCCAGTAGTATTCTACCCGGGTTCTATGGCTACACCTTC.

The chain has TRBV30 and TRBJ1-2; D is uncertain. The V gene's germline CDR1 is GTSNPN and CDR2 SVGIG (reference sequence). The CDR3 is made up of 15 amino acids. The ends were cut back, 3 bases at V and 0 bases at J, with 14 bases in the middle. CDR3: CAWRSISIANYGYTF. The CDR3 DNA is TGTGCCTGGAGAAGTATATCCATAGCTAACTATGGCTACACCTTC.

In this sample, this clone turned up once. This chain connects TRBV3-1 (or the pseudogene TRBV3-2) to TRBJ2-1; 11 bases map to TRBD2. The ends lost 1 base at V and 8 bases at J; junction bases unmatched: 4. CDR1 is LGHDT, CDR2 YNNKEL, per germline (reference sequence). The length of the CDR3 is 15 residues. CDR3 bases: TGTGCCAGCAGCCAAGGACTAGCGGGATTGGATGAGCAGTTCTTC. The encoded protein is CASSQGLAGLDEQFF.

This clone has more than one count but fewer than ten. An end of the junction does not agree with germline; a read error may underlie this. This chain links TRBV10-3 with TRBJ1-4; a possible D gene is TRBD1 (5 bases). Germline V gene sequence: CDR1 ENHRY, CDR2 SYGVKD. This CDR3 has 15 amino acids. In nucleotides, the CDR3 is TGTGCCATCAGTGAGTCGATAGGGGCTAACGAAAAACTGTTTTTT. Translated, it gives CAISESIGANEKLFF.

The chain recombines TRBV7-9 with TRBJ2-7, with D perhaps matching TRBD1 (5 bases). This CDR3 spans 15 amino acids. CDR1 SEHNR and CDR2 FQNEAQ come from the germline V gene (reference sequence). Trimming removed 5 bases from V and 3 bases from J, with 17 bases in between. The CDR3 sequence: CASSPGRTKFYEQYF. The CDR3 bases are TGTGCCAGCAGCCCTGGTCGGACAAAATTCTACGAGCAGTACTTC.

V gene TRBV11-2 combines with J gene TRBJ2-7, with D unclear. CDR3 size: 13 residues. The germline CDR1 and CDR2 sequences are SGHAT and FQNNGV. With 0 bases removed from V and 6 bases from J, the gap between germline ends came to 9 bases. The CDR3 region is CASSLDMLGEQYF. For the CDR3, the DNA is TGTGCCAGCAGCTTAGATATGCTAGGCGAGCAGTACTTC.

This chain connects TRBV5-1 to TRBJ2-2, with D possibly being TRBD1 (6 bases). The CDR3 runs 15 residues. V lost 4 bases to trimming and J lost 3 bases, with 13 bases between them. From germline, CDR1 is SGHRS and CDR2 YFSETQ. The CDR3: CASSPLDSYTGELFF. CDR3 bases: TGCGCCAGCAGCCCTCTGGACAGTTACACCGGGGAGCTGTTTTTT. The complete variable domain, with remaining parts taken from reference TRBV5-1 and TRBJ2-2, reads KAGVTQTPRYLIKTRGQQVTLSCSPISGHRSVSWYQQTPGQGLQFLFEYFSETQRNKGNFPGRFSGRQFSNSRSEMNVSTLELGDSALYLCASSPLDSYTGELFFGEGSRLTVL.

The genes are TRBV7-9 and TRBJ2-2; D is uncertain. This CDR3 contains 14 residues. V was clipped by 1 base and J by 5 bases, with 8 bases between them. Looked up from germline, CDR1 is SEHNR and CDR2 is FQNEAQ (reference sequence). The CDR3 region has the DNA TGTGCCAGCAGCTTAGACTTCCGGACCGGGGAGCTGTTTTTT. Amino acids: CASSLDFRTGELFF. The entire variable domain, with the rest obtained from reference TRBV7-9 and TRBJ2-2, is as follows: DTGVSQNPRHKITKRGQNVTFRCDPISEHNRLYWYRQTLGQGPEFLTYFQNEAQLEKSRLLSDRFSAERPKGSFSTLEIQRTEQGDSAMYLCASSLDFRTGELFFGEGSRLTVL.